This TCR beta chain was profiled in a study of cytomegalovirus exposure and HLA in healthy donors. General study findings and limits: The tendency of first-cohort TCR clusters to co-occur in the 120 or so validation repertoires emerged from a later analysis.

Data came from immunoSEQ multiplex PCR; TCRdb stores just in-frame clones and leaves some out. The sample has 200,000 or so clones, more than 75% seen once. As concerns this clone: Its specificity is not known.

Sequenced material: PBMCs. The sequence came from a man between 18 and 35 years old in good health and CMV-seropositive.

The CDR3 bases are TGTGCCAGCAGTTACTCTAGCACAGATACGCAGTATTTT. Its translation: CASSYSSTDTQYF. The chain employs TRBV27 and TRBJ2-3; D gene ambiguous. Trimming shortened V by 4 bases and J by 0 bases, and 5 bases separated the two germline ends. Germline V lookup: CDR1 MNHEY, CDR2 SMNVEV (reference sequence). This CDR3 is 13 amino acids long.